This entry describes one T cell receptor beta chain. V lost 3 bases, J lost 6 bases, and 4 bases lay in between. The CDR3 loop spans 11 amino acids. These data belong to a study of control samples from healthy donors and cancer patients. TCRdb keeps only in-frame clones here, not all; method: immunoSEQ multiplex PCR. The sample includes about 92,000 clones, roughly four fifths seen only once; the top ten take around 9.5%. The source is a woman between 55 and 75 years old in good health. Sequencing was performed on blood. The chain employs TRBV12-3 or TRBV12-4 and TRBJ2-3; D is unclear. CDR3 sequence (DNA): TGTGCCAGCAGTTTCGGCGATACGCAGTATTTT. Its protein product is CASSFGDTQYF.